Given below is one T cell receptor beta chain in context. The data stem from a study of T cell changes during pregnancy in multiple sclerosis. This table comes from immunoSEQ multiplex PCR, and its TCRdb copy is limited to in-frame clones, with some not included. The sample yields roughly 80,000 clones, approximately 89% seen once. The length of the CDR3 is 15 residues. Per the germline V gene, CDR1 is SGHKS and CDR2 is YYEKEE (reference sequence). Trimming stripped 0 bases from V and 1 base from J, with 9 bases between. This sequence was found in a female donor with multiple sclerosis, enrolled in a pregnancy study. The chain uses TRBV5-5 and TRBJ2-3, with no clear D. The sample here was peripheral blood, taken before pregnancy. This chain's CDR3 is CASSLDPSRTDTQYF. CDR3 nucleotide sequence: TGTGCCAGCAGCTTGGATCCGTCCCGCACAGATACGCAGTATTTT.